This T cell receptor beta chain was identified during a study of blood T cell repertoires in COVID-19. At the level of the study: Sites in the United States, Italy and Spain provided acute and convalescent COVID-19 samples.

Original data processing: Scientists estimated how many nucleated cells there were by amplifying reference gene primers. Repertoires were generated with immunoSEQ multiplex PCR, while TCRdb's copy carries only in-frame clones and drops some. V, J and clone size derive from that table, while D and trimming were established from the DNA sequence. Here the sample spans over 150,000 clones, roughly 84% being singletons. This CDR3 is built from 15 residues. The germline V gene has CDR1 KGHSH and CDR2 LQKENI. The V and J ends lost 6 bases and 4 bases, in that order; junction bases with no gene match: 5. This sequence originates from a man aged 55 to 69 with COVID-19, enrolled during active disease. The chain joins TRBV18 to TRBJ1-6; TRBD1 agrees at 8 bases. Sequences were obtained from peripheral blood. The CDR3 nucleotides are TGTGCCAGCTCTTTGACAGGGGCGTATAATTCACCCCTCCACTTT. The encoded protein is CASSLTGAYNSPLHF.